This T cell receptor beta chain was found in a study of T cell responses to AZD1222 COVID-19 vaccine. Findings of the study overall: Spike-spanning, vaccine-associated CD4 TCRs were dominant at 160-218 and 743-854.

To note about this clone: Its specificity is not known.

Method: immunoSEQ multiplex PCR; TCRdb's copy keeps in-frame clones and lacks some. The sample carries some 130,000 clones, 80% to 95% recorded once. The CDR3 has 17 amino acids. The germline V gene has CDR1 KGHSH and CDR2 LQKENI. V lost 6 bases, J lost 3 bases, and 21 bases lay in between. This chain joins TRBV18 and TRBJ1-5; no clear D. The sequences come from peripheral blood, collected 28 days after the second AZD1222 dose. The origin of this receptor is an adult who received the AZD1222 COVID-19 vaccine. CDR3 DNA: TGTGCCAGCTCCCCCGCCGCGGGAGGGAAGGTCAATCAGCCCCAGCATTTT. As protein: CASSPAAGGKVNQPQHF.